The source of this TCR beta chain is a study of T cell repertoires in cytomegalovirus infection. Study as a whole: The public TCR beta signatures pointed to both CMV infection and matching HLA type.

Trimming removed 4 bases from V and 6 bases from J, with 16 bases in between. This CDR3 is 14 amino acids long. Per germline, CDR1 WNHNN and CDR2 SYGVQD (reference sequence). TCRdb re-analysed the reads in MiXCR, keeping a single row per CDR3 protein. The sample records roughly 860,000 distinct CDR3 sequences, roughly 33% being singletons. A remark on this clonotype: Its antigen remains unknown.

Study-level points and caveats: There were HLA-C-restricted CMV-specific TCR beta clonotypes dominating the ex vivo response. Cumulated frequencies of public TCR beta families served to identify carriers of CMV plus the relevant HLA.

The V and J genes are TRBV10-1 and TRBJ2-7; D possibly corresponds to TRBD2 (6 bases). Source: cultured CD8+ T cells from PBMCs, taken from culture after CMV antigen stimulation. The sequence came from a human donor in good health (CMV status not recorded). Some clones in this sample may be carry-over from other donors' samples. The DNA of the CDR3 is TGCGCCAGCAGTGGCCATCCTACTAGCTCCGAGCAGTACTTC. It translates to CASSGHPTSSEQYF.